Listed here are 29 T cell receptor beta chains from one sample, sequenced in a study of OX40 agonist ivuxolimab in advanced cancers. Some clones are missing from TCRdb's copy, which holds only in-frame ones; the method was immunoSEQ multiplex PCR. The sample has 81,000 or so clones; under 95% are singletons. The sequences come from CD4+ or CD8+ T cells sorted from blood, collected in a trial of the OX40 agonist ivuxolimab. These receptors all stem from an adult with an advanced solid tumor such as melanoma, head and neck, liver or kidney cancer.

J is TRBJ2-7 and V is TRBV9; the D gene is possibly TRBD2 (7 bases). CDR1 SGDLS and CDR2 YYNGEE come from the germline V gene. This CDR3 contains 15 residues. Trimming stripped 4 bases from V and 3 bases from J, with 17 bases between. CDR3: CASSPYGGPDYEQYF. The CDR3 region has the DNA TGTGCCAGCAGCCCCTACGGGGGGCCGGACTACGAGCAGTACTTC.

V is TRBV5-1 and J is TRBJ2-1; D unclear. Looked up from germline, CDR1 is SGHRS and CDR2 is YFSETQ. CDR3 length equals 15 residues. Trimming left V 2 bases short and J 2 bases short, with 11 bases between. The CDR3 reads CASSLDYSPYNEQFF. The CDR3 DNA sequence: TGCGCCAGCAGCTTAGATTACTCCCCCTACAATGAGCAGTTCTTC.

The chain links TRBV11-2 to TRBJ2-3, with TRBD2 identical over 10 bases. CDR1 is SGHAT, CDR2 FQNNGV, per germline. Trimming cost V 9 bases and J 3 bases; bases outside gene matches: 15. This CDR3 comprises 17 residues. CDR3 residues: CASIGLAGEKWTDTQYF. The CDR3 region has the DNA TGTGCCAGTATCGGGCTAGCGGGAGAAAAATGGACAGATACGCAGTATTTT.

This clone appeared a single time. This chain connects TRBV27 to TRBJ1-2; 9 bases are a match to TRBD1. Trimming removed 7 bases from V and 5 bases from J; junction bases left unmatched: 5. The CDR3 extends over 13 amino acids. Germline V gene sequence: CDR1 MNHEY, CDR2 SMNVEV (reference sequence). DNA of the CDR3: TGTGCCAGCAAACCGACAGGGGGTTATGGCTACACCTTC. Protein sequence: CASKPTGGYGYTF.

This chain connects TRBV11-3 to TRBJ1-4; D is uncertain. CDR3 length: 15 amino acids. Trimming took off 4 bases at V and 4 bases at J, with 13 bases between the two ends. CDR1 and CDR2 from the germline V gene are SGHNT and YENEEA. The CDR3 region has the DNA TGTGCCAGCAGCTGTCGGCCACCGGTTAATGAAAAACTGTTTTTT. This encodes CASSCRPPVNEKLFF.

The chain carries TRBV5-1 and TRBJ2-7; 7 bases match TRBD1. With 0 bases clipped from V and 2 bases from J, the junction kept 11 bases outside the gene matches. The CDR3 runs to 17 residues. The germline CDR1 and CDR2 sequences are SGHRS and YFSETQ. This CDR3 reads CASSLGLQGSAPYEQYF. The CDR3 DNA reads TGCGCCAGCAGCTTGGGGTTACAGGGGTCCGCGCCCTACGAGCAGTACTTC.

This chain connects TRBV13 to TRBJ2-1; 9 positions agree with TRBD2. This CDR3 comprises 15 residues. Per the germline V gene, CDR1 is PRHDT and CDR2 is FYEKMQ (reference sequence). V was pared by 4 bases and J by 4 bases, with 5 bases of the junction left unmatched. For the CDR3, the DNA is TGTGCCAGCAGCTCAACTAGCGGGCTATACAATGAGCAGTTCTTC. This translates into CASSSTSGLYNEQFF.

This chain connects TRBV5-4 to TRBJ2-7; D tentatively fits TRBD1 or TRBD2 (5 bases each). The germline CDR1 and CDR2 sequences are SGHNT and YYREEE (reference sequence). The CDR3 is made up of 14 amino acids. V shed 3 bases and J shed 2 bases, with 12 bases lying between them. CDR3 residues: CASSYSGSAYEQYF. The CDR3 nucleotides read TGTGCCAGCAGCTACTCAGGGAGCGCCTACGAGCAGTACTTC.

This clone was counted once. This chain connects TRBV7-2 to TRBJ2-5; 14 bases agree with TRBD2. The germline V gene has CDR1 SGHTA and CDR2 FQGNSA. The CDR3 totals 16 residues. V shed 5 bases, J shed 5 bases, and the junction held 7 bases outside the gene matches. CDR3 bases: TGTGCCAGCAGCCTGACTAGCGGGAGGGCGGGGGAGACCCAGTACTTC. This translates into CASSLTSGRAGETQYF.

This clone was seen once. The genes are TRBV4-1 and TRBJ2-2; TRBD1 might be the D (6 bases). CDR3 size: 16 residues. Per the germline V gene, CDR1 is MGHRA and CDR2 is YSYEKL. The V gene lost 0 bases and the J gene lost 6 bases, with 14 bases spanning the gap. CDR3 coding DNA: TGCGCCAGCAGCCAAGACGTGGGGGCCCCCCCCGGGGAGCTGTTTTTT. This codes for CASSQDVGAPPGELFF.

The chain links TRBV18 to TRBJ2-2; TRBD2 might be the D (5 bases). CDR1 and CDR2 (germline): KGHSH, LQKENI. CDR3 length: 15 amino acids. V lost 0 bases and J lost 7, with 12 bases in between. The DNA for the CDR3 is TGTGCCAGCTCACCACCGGAGGCAGGTTTCGGGGAGCTGTTTTTT. Its protein is CASSPPEAGFGELFF.

The chain links TRBV6-1 to TRBJ1-5, with 8 bases matching TRBD1. CDR1 is MNHNS and CDR2 is SASEGT in the germline V gene. J gave up 5 bases and V 4 bases, and 7 bases lay outside the gene matches. CDR3 size: 15 residues. The CDR3 spells CASSAVTGEYQPQHF. The DNA for the CDR3 is TGTGCCAGCAGTGCCGTGACAGGGGAATATCAGCCCCAGCATTTT.

The gene calls are TRBV4-3 and TRBJ1-2; 7 bases line up with TRBD1. Germline V gene data show CDR1 as LGHNA and CDR2 as YSLEER. V lost 0 bases, J lost 0 bases, and 7 bases stayed unmatched. This CDR3 comprises 17 residues. CDR3: CASSQDRGAPSNYGYTF. CDR3 in DNA: TGCGCCAGCAGCCAAGACAGGGGGGCCCCTTCTAACTATGGCTACACCTTC.

The V call is TRBV11-3, the J call TRBJ2-3, with TRBD2 matching 7 bases. From germline, CDR1 is SGHNT and CDR2 YENEEA. The CDR3 is made up of 14 amino acids. V was clipped by 2 bases and J by 1 base; unmatched bases: 0. This CDR3 is CASSLLAGTDTQYF. The CDR3 DNA reads as TGTGCCAGCAGCTTACTAGCGGGCACAGATACGCAGTATTTT. The full variable domain, its missing parts supplied by reference TRBV11-3 and TRBJ2-3, is EAGVVQSPRYKIIEKKQPVAFWCNPISGHNTLYWYLQNLGQGPELLIRYENEEAVDDSQLPKDRFSAERLKGVDSTLKIQPAELGDSAVYLCASSLLAGTDTQYFGPGTRLTVL.

This clone was detected once. V usage is TRBV5-4 and J usage is TRBJ1-2, with TRBD1 matching over 7 bases. Germline lookup yields CDR1 SGHNT and CDR2 YYREEE (reference sequence). The length of the CDR3 is 17 residues. V was pared by 0 bases and J by 6 bases, with 14 bases of the junction left unmatched. CDR3 sequence reads: CASSLAKRLAGTDGYTF. For the CDR3, the DNA is TGTGCCAGCAGCTTGGCTAAACGTCTGGCCGGGACAGATGGCTACACCTTC.

This clone turned up a few times. The chain combines TRBV4-1 with TRBJ1-5; TRBD1 aligns across 7 bases. The V and J ends lost 4 bases and 4 bases, in that order; junction bases with no gene match: 4. The CDR3 is 14 residues long. The germline V gene has CDR1 MGHRA and CDR2 YSYEKL. CDR3 sequence (DNA): TGCGCCAGCAGCCGAGGGACAGCAAATCAGCCCCAGCATTTT. This sequence encodes CASSRGTANQPQHF.

The chain has TRBV6-1 and TRBJ2-1, with D possibly TRBD2 on 5 matching bases. Germline-derived CDR1 and CDR2 are MNHNS and SASEGT. Trimming cost V 2 bases and J 3 bases, with 20 bases left between them. The CDR3 has 18 residues. The CDR3 is CASSEYEVSGGYYNEQFF. CDR3 bases: TGTGCCAGCAGTGAATATGAGGTCTCGGGCGGGTACTACAATGAGCAGTTCTTC.

The genes are TRBV10-2 and TRBJ1-2; unclear D gene. Germline loops: CDR1 WSHSY, CDR2 SAAADI. Deletions cut 3 bases from V and 4 bases from J, with 6 bases between. This CDR3 has 12 residues. CDR3 region: CASSDVAYGYTF. The CDR3 DNA reads TGCGCCAGCAGTGACGTCGCCTATGGCTACACCTTC.

The chain couples TRBV9 to TRBJ2-1; D is possibly TRBD2 (5 bases). The CDR3 has 16 amino acids. CDR1 is SGDLS, CDR2 YYNGEE, per germline. The V end lost 0 bases, the J end lost 3 bases, and 13 bases lay between the germline ends. The CDR3 DNA sequence: TGTGCCAGCAGCGTAGATGACAACCGGGGCTACAATGAGCAGTTCTTC. Translation: CASSVDDNRGYNEQFF.

Only one count was recorded for this clone. This chain connects TRBV7-9 to TRBJ2-7, with 8 bases lining up with TRBD2. Trimming took 3 bases from V and 4 from J; bases not matched to a gene: 17. The CDR3 consists of 18 residues. Germline V CDR1 and CDR2: SEHNR, FQNEAQ (reference sequence). CDR3 nucleotide sequence: TGTGCCAGCAGCTTCCCCCGAGGAGAGAATAGCGGGGCGTACGAGCAGTACTTC. As protein: CASSFPRGENSGAYEQYF.

The chain recombines TRBV19 with TRBJ2-2; D not resolved. This CDR3 is 13 amino acids long. V gave up 2 bases and J gave up 4 bases, with 5 bases separating them. Germline CDR1 is LNHDA and CDR2 is SQIVND (reference sequence). CDR3: CASSILSTGELFF. CDR3 nucleotide sequence: TGTGCCAGTAGTATACTGAGCACCGGGGAGCTGTTTTTT.

The rearrangement joins TRBV27 to TRBJ2-7, with 10 bases that match TRBD1. Germline lookup yields CDR1 MNHEY and CDR2 SMNVEV (reference sequence). Germline trimming cut 6 bases from V and 5 bases from J; bases unmatched to any gene: 10. This CDR3 has 15 residues. This CDR3 is CASSLIRDRGNEQYF. Written as DNA, the CDR3 is TGTGCCAGCAGCCTCATCCGGGACAGGGGCAACGAGCAGTACTTC.

The V gene is TRBV7-2, the J gene TRBJ2-3, with D uncertain. This CDR3 has 13 residues. Germline V gene data show CDR1 as SGHTA and CDR2 as FQGNSA. V gave up 5 bases and J gave up 3 bases, with 9 bases separating them. The CDR3 DNA follows: TGTGCCAGCAGCAGATTTAAGACAGATACGCAGTATTTT. It is translated as CASSRFKTDTQYF.

The chain is built from TRBV7-6 and TRBJ1-1; D is unclear. Germline CDR1 SGHVS, CDR2 FNYEAQ. The CDR3 has 16 amino acids. Deletions cut 4 bases from V and 0 bases from J, with 15 bases between. The CDR3: CASSSGRSTMNTEAFF. The DNA of the CDR3 is TGTGCCAGCAGCTCCGGGAGGAGCACCATGAACACTGAAGCTTTCTTT. Filled out from reference TRBV7-6 and TRBJ1-1, the complete variable domain reads GAGVSQSPRYKVTKRGQDVALRCDPISGHVSLYWYRQALGQGPEFLTYFNYEAQQDKSGLPNDRFSAERPEGSISTLTIQRTEQRDSAMYRCASSSGRSTMNTEAFFGQGTRLTVV.

The chain carries TRBV6-5 and TRBJ2-7; weak D call: TRBD1 (5 bases). This CDR3 comprises 14 residues. V was clipped by 0 bases and J by 0 bases, with 6 bases between them. Germline lookup yields CDR1 MNHEY and CDR2 SVGAGI. The CDR3: CASSYSDSSYEQYF. The CDR3 nucleotides read TGTGCCAGCAGTTACTCTGACAGCTCCTACGAGCAGTACTTC.

The genes are TRBV2 and TRBJ2-7, with TRBD2 matching 10 bases. With V trimmed by 6 bases and J by 4 bases, 9 bases remained unmatched. The CDR3 covers 15 residues. The V gene's germline CDR1 is SNHLY and CDR2 FYNNEI. Here the CDR3 reads CASRGLAGVAYEQYF. The CDR3 nucleotides read TGTGCCAGCAGAGGGCTAGCGGGAGTAGCATACGAGCAGTACTTC.

The gene calls are TRBV27 and TRBJ2-7; 9 nucleotides align to TRBD2. Germline-derived CDR1 and CDR2 are MNHEY and SMNVEV (reference sequence). The CDR3 is 19 amino acids. Trimming at V came to 7 bases and at J to 3 bases, leaving 22 bases not matched to a gene. The CDR3: CASTLSGLAGPGTLYEQYF. The CDR3 DNA follows: TGTGCCAGCACCCTGTCTGGGCTAGCGGGGCCCGGGACTCTCTACGAGCAGTACTTC.

Turning to this clone: The sample has other DNA sequences that encode this CDR3 too. V and J are TRBV9 and TRBJ2-7; D possibly corresponds to TRBD2 (6 bases). Germline CDR1 is SGDLS and CDR2 is YYNGEE. V was pared by 0 bases and J by 0 bases, with 7 bases between. The CDR3 runs to 14 residues. This CDR3 reads CASSVGGDSYEQYF. The DNA for the CDR3 is TGTGCCAGCAGCGTAGGGGGGGACTCCTACGAGCAGTACTTC.

The chain has TRBV13 and TRBJ2-1; possible D gene TRBD1, 6 bases. Trimming removed 4 bases from V and 0 bases from J, with 13 bases in between. Germline V lookup: CDR1 PRHDT, CDR2 FYEKMQ (reference sequence). This CDR3 has 16 amino acids. The CDR3 region is CASSSPGESSYNEQFF. The DNA of the CDR3 is TGTGCCAGCAGCTCTCCAGGGGAAAGCTCCTACAATGAGCAGTTCTTC.